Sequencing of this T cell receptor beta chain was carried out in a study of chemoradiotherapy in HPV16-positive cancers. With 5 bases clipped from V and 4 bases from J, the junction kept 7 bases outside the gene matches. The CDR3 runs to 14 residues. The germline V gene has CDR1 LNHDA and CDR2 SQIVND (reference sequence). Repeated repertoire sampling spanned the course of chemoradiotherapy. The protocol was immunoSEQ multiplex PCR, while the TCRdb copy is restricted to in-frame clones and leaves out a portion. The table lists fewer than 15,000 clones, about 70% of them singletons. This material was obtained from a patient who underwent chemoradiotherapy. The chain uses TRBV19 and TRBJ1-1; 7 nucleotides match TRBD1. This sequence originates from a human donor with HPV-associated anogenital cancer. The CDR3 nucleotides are TGTGCCAGTAGTCCACAGGGGACGCGCACTGAAGCTTTCTTT. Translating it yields CASSPQGTRTEAFF.